Each of the 32 T cell receptor beta chains below was sequenced from the same sample in a study of regulatory T cells in long-lasting Graves disease. Noted time point: newly diagnosed GD, antithyroid drugs for less than 3 months. PBMC-extracted RNA yielded the TCR library. Arm-PCR of CDR3 regions and iRepertoire HTBI primers were the basis on which TCR beta libraries were built. TCRdb reprocessed the multiplex PCR reads via MiXCR and lists one record per CDR3 protein. The sample holds 680,000 or so distinct CDR3 sequences, less than 20% seen once. The sample was also linked to a second study, of T cells in Graves' hyperthyroidism and ophthalmopathy.

The sample in question was peripheral blood mononuclear cells (PBMCs), obtained at new diagnosis, from a patient treated with antithyroid drugs. The receptors here all came from a woman younger than 45 with Graves disease.

This rearrangement joins TRBV19 to TRBJ2-5; no clear D. The germline V gene encodes CDR1 LNHDA and CDR2 SQIVND (reference sequence). The CDR3 totals 17 residues. V lost 5 bases and J lost 4, with 23 bases in between. The DNA of the CDR3 is TGTGCCAGTAGTCTGCGAAACGCCCTAGTGGTATCAGAGACCCAGTACTTC. As protein: CASSLRNALVVSETQYF.

The J gene is TRBJ2-3, the V gene TRBV9, with 7 bases aligning to TRBD2. From germline, CDR1 is SGDLS and CDR2 YYNGEE. Unmatched junction bases numbered 9, after V lost 10 bases and J lost 4 bases. The CDR3 extends over 13 amino acids. CDR3 DNA sequence: TGTGCCGGCGGCGGGAGCCCCGCAGATACGCAGTATTTT. Its protein product is CAGGGSPADTQYF.

Remarks on this clonotype: One end of the junction fails to match germline, which may point to a read error. The rearrangement joins TRBV5-5 to TRBJ2-7; perhaps D is TRBD1 or TRBD2 (5 bases each). CDR3 size: 14 residues. Per the germline V gene, CDR1 is SGHKS and CDR2 is YYEKEE (reference sequence). The CDR3 is CAGSLAGTSVGQYF. DNA for the CDR3: TGTGCCGGCAGCCTTGCCGGGACCTCCGTTGGGCAGTACTTC.

This clonotype was observed a few times. The V and J genes are TRBV9 and TRBJ2-7; 7 bases are a match to TRBD1. CDR3 length equals 13 residues. Per germline, CDR1 SGDLS and CDR2 YYNGEE. Trimming cost V 4 bases and J 3 bases; bases outside gene matches: 4. In DNA, the CDR3 is TGTGCCAGCAGCAAGGGGACAGACTACGAGCAGTACTTC. This encodes CASSKGTDYEQYF. The complete variable domain, with remaining parts taken from reference TRBV9 and TRBJ2-7, reads DSGVTQTPKHLITATGQRVTLRCSPRSGDLSVYWYQQSLDQGLQFLIQYYNGEERAKGNILERFSAQQFPDLHSELNLSSLELGDSALYFCASSKGTDYEQYFGPGTRLTVT.

Only a few counts were recorded for this clonotype. The rearrangement joins TRBV30 to TRBJ2-7; weak D call: TRBD2 (6 bases). V dropped 5 bases and J dropped 2 bases, with 19 bases sitting between them. CDR1 and CDR2 (germline): GTSNPN, SVGIG (reference sequence). The length of the CDR3 is 15 residues. CDR3 in amino acids: CAWSSMVAVTYEQYF. In nucleotides, the CDR3 is TGTGCCTGGTCGTCCATGGTAGCGGTCACCTACGAGCAGTACTTC.

This clonotype has at least ten counts. The rearrangement links TRBV28 to TRBJ2-7; D is perhaps TRBD2 (5 bases). The CDR3 consists of 15 residues. Germline loops: CDR1 MDHEN, CDR2 SYDVKM. V lost 5 bases and J 4 bases, leaving 18 bases between the germline ends. The CDR3 DNA sequence: TGTGCCAGCAGTGCGTTCGTCGGACTCCTTTACGAGCAGTACTTC. Its protein product is CASSAFVGLLYEQYF.

This clonotype has only one observation. The V gene is TRBV7-3, the J gene TRBJ2-1; D is uncertain. Trimming shortened V by 5 bases and J by 4 bases, and 15 bases separated the two germline ends. The CDR3 covers 15 residues. Germline V lookup: CDR1 SGHTA, CDR2 FQGTGA. The CDR3 is CASSPSDLPYNEQFF. The DNA for the CDR3 is TGTGCCAGCAGCCCCTCGGACCTCCCTTACAATGAGCAGTTCTTC. The entire variable domain, with the rest obtained from reference TRBV7-3 and TRBJ2-1, is as follows: GAGVSQTPSNKVTEKGKYVELRCDPISGHTALYWYRQSLGQGPEFLIYFQGTGAADDSGLPNDRFFAVRPEGSVSTLKIQRTERGDSAVYLCASSPSDLPYNEQFFGPGTRLTVL.

For this clonotype: A single base separates this from a much larger clone, so it may be a read error. This chain joins TRBV6-1 and TRBJ1-5; D remains ambiguous. This CDR3 is built from 13 residues. Germline V gives CDR1 MNHNS, CDR2 SASEGT. Here the CDR3 DNA reads TGTACCAGCACTCCGAATAGCAATCAGCCCCAGCATTTT. Its translation is CTSTPNSNQPQHF.

This clonotype showed up many times. This rearrangement joins TRBV5-1 to TRBJ1-4; maybe TRBD1 (5 bases). The CDR3 contains 15 residues. Trimming took off 5 bases at V and 1 base at J, with 12 bases between the two ends. Germline V gives CDR1 SGHRS, CDR2 YFSETQ. The CDR3 DNA reads TGCGCCAGCAGGGAGACAGACCGAACTAATGAAAAACTGTTTTTT. It yields the protein CASRETDRTNEKLFF.

The sample holds many counts of this clonotype. The rearrangement uses TRBV2 and TRBJ1-4, with 8 bases lining up with TRBD1. Losses at the gene ends were 7 bases for V and 6 bases for J; bases not matched to a gene: 1. Germline V gene sequence: CDR1 SNHLY, CDR2 FYNNEI. The CDR3 covers 12 residues. For the CDR3, the DNA is TGTGCCAGCACCAGGGGGCATGAAAAACTGTTTTTT. Translating it yields CASTRGHEKLFF. Full variable domain (missing parts from reference TRBV2 and TRBJ1-4): EPEVTQTPSHQVTQMGQEVILRCVPISNHLYFYWYRQILGQKVEFLVSFYNNEISEKSEIFDDQFSVERPDGSNFTLKIRSTKLEDSAMYFCASTRGHEKLFFGSGTQLSVL.

V gene TRBV6-2 or TRBV6-3 combines with J gene TRBJ2-5; the match to TRBD2 covers 15 bases. V gave up 6 bases and J gave up 5 bases; unmatched junction bases: 10. The CDR3 contains 17 residues. Germline V lookup: CDR1 MNHEY, CDR2 SVGEGT. The CDR3 DNA is TGTGCCAGCAGCACAGGACTAGCGGGAGGGCTCGGGGAGACCCAGTACTTC. Protein sequence: CASSTGLAGGLGETQYF.

This clonotype showed up many times. V gene TRBV7-2 combines with J gene TRBJ2-3; the D is unclear. The J call is doubtful: the DNA matches TRBJ2-5 better. The germline V gene encodes CDR1 SGHTA and CDR2 FQGNSA. This CDR3 has 12 amino acids. CDR3 protein: CASSSTAKTQYF. CDR3 DNA: TGTGCCAGCAGCTCCACAGCGAAAACCCAGTACTTC.

The chain has TRBV6-9 and TRBJ2-4; maybe TRBD1 (5 bases). Between the trimmed V and J ends, which lost 3 bases and 4 bases, there was a span of 16 bases. Germline V lookup: CDR1 MNHGY, CDR2 SVAAGI. The CDR3 length is 16 residues. The CDR3 coding sequence is TGTGCCAGCAGTTACTCGAACGCCAACAGGAAAAACATTCAGTACTTC. This translates into CASSYSNANRKNIQYF.

This clonotype was recorded many times. The chain's CDR3 is CASRILAGVSDTQYF. CDR3 DNA sequence: TGTGCCAGCAGGATACTAGCGGGAGTGTCGGATACGCAGTATTTT. The gene calls are TRBV28 and TRBJ2-3, with 11 bases lining up with TRBD2. The V and J ends lost 6 bases and 6 bases, in that order; junction bases with no gene match: 8. CDR3 length equals 15 residues. CDR1 and CDR2 from the germline V gene are MDHEN and SYDVKM. Full variable domain (missing parts from reference TRBV28 and TRBJ2-3): DVKVTQSSRYLVKRTGEKVFLECVQDMDHENMFWYRQDPGLGLRLIYFSYDVKMKEKGDIPEGYSVSREKKERFSLILESASTNQTSMYLCASRILAGVSDTQYFGPGTRLTVL.

This clonotype was counted at least ten times. The chain employs TRBV28 and TRBJ1-1; D is undetermined. CDR3 length: 12 residues. Trimming took off 4 bases at V and 7 bases at J, with 10 bases between the two ends. Germline V gene data show CDR1 as MDHEN and CDR2 as SYDVKM. CDR3 loop: CASSWRSREAFF. CDR3 sequence (DNA): TGTGCCAGCAGTTGGAGGAGTCGTGAAGCTTTCTTT.

This clonotype was detected only a few times. The rearrangement uses TRBV5-1 and TRBJ2-1; 13 positions agree with TRBD2. Germline CDR1 reads SGHRS; CDR2 reads YFSETQ. The ends lost 3 bases at V and 6 bases at J; junction bases unmatched: 9. The CDR3 loop spans 17 amino acids. CDR3 in amino acids: CASSSQPGLAGLNEQFF. In nucleotides, the CDR3 is TGCGCCAGCAGCTCCCAACCGGGACTAGCGGGGCTCAATGAGCAGTTCTTC.

This clonotype was found a few times. The chain has TRBV18 and TRBJ2-1; TRBD2 matches 10 bases. V was clipped by 4 bases and J by 1 base; unmatched bases: 4. The CDR3 has 16 amino acids. Germline V gene lookup returns CDR1 KGHSH and CDR2 LQKENI. In DNA, the CDR3 is TGTGCCAGCTCACAAAGCGGGAGGGGGTCCTACAATGAGCAGTTCTTC. It encodes CASSQSGRGSYNEQFF.

At least ten counts were recorded for this clonotype. V and J are TRBV3-1 and TRBJ2-1, with D possibly being TRBD2 (6 bases). The ends were cut back, 3 bases at V and 12 bases at J, with 15 bases in the middle. Germline CDR1 and CDR2: LGHDT and YNNKEL (reference sequence). The CDR3 is made up of 13 amino acids. The CDR3 here is CASSQREALGQFF. The DNA of the CDR3 is TGTGCCAGCAGCCAGAGGGAGGCCTTGGGGCAGTTCTTC.

The gene calls are TRBV19 and TRBJ2-2; a weak D match, TRBD1 (6 bases). Germline V CDR1 and CDR2: LNHDA, SQIVND (reference sequence). CDR3 length equals 14 residues. V gave up 9 bases and J gave up 4 bases, with 15 bases separating them. Here the CDR3 DNA reads TGTGCCAGCAGAAACAGGGCAGGCACCGGGGAGCTGTTTTTT. This translates into CASRNRAGTGELFF.

This clonotype has a count of ten or more. The genes are TRBV6-1 and TRBJ2-7; no reliable D call. V was shortened by 0 bases and J by 7 bases, with 13 bases between the two germline ends. Looked up from germline, CDR1 is MNHNS and CDR2 is SASEGT. The CDR3 length is 14 residues. This chain's CDR3 is CASSEARARAEQYF. The CDR3 DNA follows: TGTGCCAGCAGTGAAGCTCGGGCTCGGGCAGAGCAGTACTTC.

There are many counts of this clonotype. In DNA, the CDR3 is TGTGCCTCACGGGGGACCGGGACAAACACTGAAGCTTTCTTT. This encodes CASRGTGTNTEAFF. The chain couples TRBV27 to TRBJ1-1, with a tentative D call TRBD1 (6 bases). Germline CDR1 is MNHEY and CDR2 is SMNVEV (reference sequence). The V end was cut by 11 bases, the J end by 2 bases, with 18 bases between. This CDR3 has 14 residues.

The chain joins TRBV20-1 to TRBJ1-5; D is possibly TRBD1 (5 bases). Germline loops: CDR1 DFQATT, CDR2 SNEGSKA (reference sequence). This CDR3 spans 14 amino acids. Trimming pared 0 bases from V and 4 bases from J, leaving 10 bases between. The CDR3 sequence is CSARDQTVNQPQHF. Here the CDR3 DNA reads TGCAGTGCTAGAGACCAGACAGTGAATCAGCCCCAGCATTTT.

Many counts were recorded for this clonotype. The chain links TRBV10-3 to TRBJ1-1; TRBD1 is a possible D gene (5 bases). V shed 6 bases and J shed 2 bases, with 13 bases lying between them. This CDR3 has 14 residues. In germline, CDR1 is ENHRY, CDR2 SYGVKD. CDR3 sequence reads: CAIRWGGANTEAFF. CDR3 DNA: TGTGCCATCAGATGGGGTGGGGCAAACACTGAAGCTTTCTTT.

This clonotype was counted many times. The genes are TRBV7-3 and TRBJ1-1; D gene unclear. Germline CDR1 SGHTA, CDR2 FQGTGA. Trimming removed 2 bases at V and 6 bases at J, with 10 bases between. CDR3 length equals 13 residues. CDR3 residues: CASSLGVNAEAFF. The CDR3 DNA is TGTGCCAGCAGCTTAGGGGTCAACGCTGAAGCTTTCTTT.

This clonotype was counted between two and nine times. This chain joins TRBV7-2 and TRBJ2-6, with D maybe TRBD2 (6 bases). Germline values: CDR1 SGHTA, CDR2 FQGNSA. The CDR3 covers 16 residues. The V end was cut by 5 bases, the J end by 1 base, with 12 bases between. The CDR3 spells CASSAGGASGANVLTF. The CDR3 nucleotides read TGTGCCAGCAGCGCCGGAGGGGCATCTGGGGCCAACGTCCTGACTTTC.

This clonotype was recorded many times. The chain has TRBV28 and TRBJ2-7; possibly TRBD2 for D (5 bases). CDR1 and CDR2 from the germline V gene are MDHEN and SYDVKM. The CDR3 extends over 16 amino acids. V gave up 5 bases and J gave up 3 bases, with 20 bases separating them. CDR3 loop: CASSPADEGWVYEQYF. CDR3 DNA: TGTGCCAGCAGTCCCGCTGATGAGGGTTGGGTCTACGAGCAGTACTTC.

This clonotype has a count of ten or more. V gene TRBV7-2 combines with J gene TRBJ1-1, with 8 bases fitting TRBD1. The germline V gene has CDR1 SGHTA and CDR2 FQGNSA. V shed 5 bases and J 1 base; nucleotides not matched to a gene: 6. The CDR3 is 15 amino acids. The CDR3 here is CASSLRTGPNTEAFF. In nucleotides, the CDR3 is TGTGCCAGCAGCCTCCGGACAGGGCCGAACACTGAAGCTTTCTTT.

This clonotype was detected many times. The chain is built from TRBV6-9 and TRBJ1-2; perhaps TRBD1 as D (6 bases). The CDR3 totals 14 residues. CDR1 is MNHGY and CDR2 is SVAAGI in the germline V gene. Trimming stripped 3 bases from V and 5 bases from J, with 13 bases between. CDR3 amino acids: CASSYPGQSYGYTF. CDR3 DNA sequence: TGTGCCAGCAGTTACCCAGGACAGAGTTATGGCTACACCTTC.

Only one count was recorded for this clonotype. The gene calls are TRBV5-1 and TRBJ2-3; D is ambiguous. This CDR3 is built from 14 residues. Germline CDR1 reads SGHRS; CDR2 reads YFSETQ. V gave up 4 bases and J gave up 2 bases, with 11 bases separating them. The CDR3 sequence is CASSPDHPTDTQYF. The CDR3 DNA reads TGCGCCAGCAGCCCGGATCACCCCACAGATACGCAGTATTTT. The full variable domain, in which reference TRBV5-1 and TRBJ2-3 provide the parts outside the CDR3, is KAGVTQTPRYLIKTRGQQVTLSCSPISGHRSVSWYQQTPGQGLQFLFEYFSETQRNKGNFPGRFSGRQFSNSRSEMNVSTLELGDSALYLCASSPDHPTDTQYFGPGTRLTVL.

This clonotype was detected many times. V usage is TRBV6-2 or TRBV6-3 and J usage is TRBJ2-1; D ambiguous. CDR3 size: 13 residues. The germline gives CDR1 MNHEY, CDR2 SVGEGT. V lost 5 bases and J lost 12, with 17 bases in between. CDR3 region: CASSPIGSDGQFF. The CDR3 DNA is TGTGCCAGCAGTCCCATAGGCAGTGACGGGCAGTTCTTC.

The chain couples TRBV7-2 to TRBJ1-5; D not resolved. The CDR3 runs to 15 residues. Trimming cost V 0 bases and J 4 bases, with 10 bases left between them. CDR1 SGHTA and CDR2 FQGNSA come from the germline V gene. In nucleotides, the CDR3 is TGTGCCAGCAGCTTAGCGTTTGCGGGTAATCAGCCCCAGCATTTT. The encoded protein is CASSLAFAGNQPQHF. Full variable domain (outside the CDR3, taken from reference TRBV7-2 and TRBJ1-5): GAGVSQSPSNKVTEKGKDVELRCDPISGHTALYWYRQSLGQGLEFLIYFQGNSAPDKSGLPSDRFSAERTGGSVSTLTIQRTQQEDSAVYLCASSLAFAGNQPQHFGDGTRLSIL.

In this sample, this clonotype turned up a few times. This rearrangement joins TRBV14 to TRBJ2-5, with a weak D call TRBD2 (6 bases). Germline loops: CDR1 SGHDN, CDR2 FVKESK. V lost 4 bases, J lost 4 bases, and 10 bases lay in between. CDR3 size: 13 residues. DNA of the CDR3: TGTGCCAGCAGCCGCCAACTAGCAGAGACCCAGTACTTC. Translated: CASSRQLAETQYF.